The present TCR beta chain was sequenced within a study of CD8+ T cells in alopecia areata. Looking at the study overall: Twice a day, 5 to 10 mg of oral tofacitinib was administered to treated patients.

The V end was cut by 0 bases, the J end by 2 bases, with 10 bases between. The length of the CDR3 is 14 residues. CDR1 is SQVTM and CDR2 is ANQGSEA in the germline V gene. Extracted RNA was reverse transcribed into cDNA, the sequencing template. TCRdb keeps only in-frame clones here, not all; method: immunoSEQ multiplex PCR. This sample has over 110,000 clones, with about half found just once. In this sample, this clone turned up a few times. Peripheral blood samples and lesional scalp punch biopsies were obtained from alopecia areata patients. From PBMCs, CD4+ and CD8+ T cells were sorted. This clonotype originated in a human donor with alopecia areata. This chain connects TRBV29-1 to TRBJ2-5, with a weak D call TRBD1 (5 bases). Material: CD4+ T cells sorted from blood, obtained at week 0. DNA for the CDR3: TGCAGCGTTGAAGATTTCAAGGGGCAAGAGACCCAGTACTTC. It codes for CSVEDFKGQETQYF.